The 14 T cell receptor beta chains in this list originate from one sample, sequenced in a study of naive and memory T cell subsets. Two oligonucleotides, mixed equimolar, formed the beta constant-region primer covering TRBC1 and TRBC2. The ligated cDNA underwent four PCR rounds using SP2 and nested alpha and beta constant-region primers. TCRdb reprocessed the UMI-ligation and nested PCR reads via MiXCR and lists one record per CDR3 protein. Of 80,000 or so distinct CDR3 sequences detected, roughly 9.3% appear once; the ten largest clones hold 1.2%. The specimen was naive CD8+ T cells from blood. These receptor sequences come from a human donor in good health.

V and J are TRBV20-1 and TRBJ2-1; D remains unclear. Trimming stripped 0 bases from V and 5 bases from J, with 14 bases between. Germline V CDR1 and CDR2: DFQATT, SNEGSKA (reference sequence). The CDR3 extends over 15 amino acids. The CDR3 here is CSARDEPVRHNEQFF. For the CDR3, the DNA is TGCAGTGCTAGAGATGAGCCAGTCCGACACAATGAGCAGTTCTTC.

This chain uses TRBV7-6 with TRBJ2-1; 13 bases are a match to TRBD2. V was pared by 4 bases and J by 5 bases, with 8 bases of the junction left unmatched. Germline V gene data show CDR1 as SGHVS and CDR2 as FNYEAQ. The CDR3 sequence is 17 residues long. CDR3 protein: CASSWGLAGSINNEQFF. CDR3 sequence (DNA): TGTGCCAGCAGCTGGGGACTAGCGGGGTCAATTAACAATGAGCAGTTCTTC. The variable domain in full, with the rest retrieved from reference TRBV7-6 and TRBJ2-1, is GAGVSQSPRYKVTKRGQDVALRCDPISGHVSLYWYRQALGQGPEFLTYFNYEAQQDKSGLPNDRFSAERPEGSISTLTIQRTEQRDSAMYRCASSWGLAGSINNEQFFGPGTRLTVL.

There are many counts of this clonotype. V and J are TRBV7-6 and TRBJ2-5; 11 bases agree with TRBD2. Germline lookup yields CDR1 SGHVS and CDR2 FNYEAQ. V shed 8 bases, J shed 5 bases, and the junction held 19 bases outside the gene matches. The CDR3 is 18 amino acids. The CDR3 here is CASGRRGLAGFSGETQYF. The CDR3 DNA follows: TGTGCCAGCGGGCGAAGAGGACTAGCGGGTTTCAGTGGGGAGACCCAGTACTTC.

This clonotype was observed many times. CDR3 loop: CASSVGYGYGYTF. DNA of the CDR3: TGTGCCAGCAGTGTCGGATATGGGTATGGCTACACCTTC. V is TRBV6-1 and J is TRBJ1-2; D call uncertain. The germline V gene has CDR1 MNHNS and CDR2 SASEGT. V shed 4 bases and J shed 5 bases, with 11 bases lying between them. The CDR3 extends over 13 amino acids.

This clonotype appeared a few times. The V call is TRBV29-1, the J call TRBJ2-3; 7 nucleotides line up with TRBD2. Trimming removed 5 bases from V and 2 bases from J; junction bases left unmatched: 7. This CDR3 is built from 14 residues. Germline V CDR1 and CDR2: SQVTM, ANQGSEA. CDR3 coding DNA: TGCAGCGTTCCCGGGACTACCTACACAGATACGCAGTATTTT. Residues: CSVPGTTYTDTQYF.

The chain combines TRBV3-1 with TRBJ1-3; D gene uncertain. With 4 bases removed from V and 0 bases from J, the gap between germline ends came to 10 bases. In germline, CDR1 is LGHDT, CDR2 YNNKEL (reference sequence). There are 15 residues in the CDR3. CDR3 sequence reads: CASSPNIGSGNTIYF. The CDR3 DNA reads TGTGCCAGCAGCCCAAACATAGGCTCTGGAAACACCATATATTTT.

In this sample, this clonotype turned up once. The J gene is TRBJ2-3, the V gene TRBV2; D is ambiguous. There are 15 residues in the CDR3. Trimming took off 10 bases at V and 0 bases at J, with 17 bases between the two ends. The germline CDR1 and CDR2 sequences are SNHLY and FYNNEI. The CDR3: CAIKESSYSTDTQYF. DNA of the CDR3: TGTGCCATCAAAGAATCAAGTTATAGCACAGATACGCAGTATTTT.

This chain uses TRBV28 with TRBJ1-2, with 7 bases that match TRBD1. Germline values: CDR1 MDHEN, CDR2 SYDVKM. V was clipped by 5 bases and J by 2 bases; unmatched bases: 2. The CDR3 is made up of 13 amino acids. The CDR3 nucleotides are TGTGCCAGCAGTGAAGGGGGCAACTATGGCTACACCTTC. Translation: CASSEGGNYGYTF.

This clonotype was seen at least ten times. The chain employs TRBV20-1 and TRBJ1-2; the D is unclear. Germline V gives CDR1 DFQATT, CDR2 SNEGSKA (reference sequence). The CDR3 is 10 residues long. Trimming took 5 bases from V and 8 from J, leaving 9 bases between them. CDR3 amino acids: CSAPSGGYTF. For the CDR3, the DNA is TGCAGTGCTCCCTCGGGGGGCTACACCTTC.

CDR3 nucleotide sequence: TGTGCCAGCTCATTGGCAGCAACTAATGAAAAACTGTTTTTT. It yields the protein CASSLAATNEKLFF. This chain joins TRBV18 and TRBJ1-4, with D hard to call. The germline V gene has CDR1 KGHSH and CDR2 LQKENI. Trimming removed 5 bases from V and 0 bases from J, with 7 bases in between. The CDR3 runs to 14 residues.

This clonotype was counted ten times or more. The chain employs TRBV28 and TRBJ1-1; D possibly corresponds to TRBD1 (5 bases). Germline V lookup: CDR1 MDHEN, CDR2 SYDVKM. V lost 5 bases, J lost 3 bases, and 13 bases lay in between. The CDR3 is made up of 14 amino acids. The DNA for the CDR3 is TGTGCCAGCAGTCCAGGGCCGAGTGACACTGAAGCTTTCTTT. The encoded protein is CASSPGPSDTEAFF.

The gene calls are TRBV27 and TRBJ2-1; 8 bases are a match to TRBD2. J gave up 4 bases and V 3 bases, and 8 bases lay outside the gene matches. Germline CDR1 reads MNHEY; CDR2 reads SMNVEV (reference sequence). The CDR3 totals 16 residues. The chain's CDR3 is CASSLSSGAYYNEQFF. As DNA, the CDR3 is TGTGCCAGCAGTTTGAGTAGCGGGGCGTATTACAATGAGCAGTTCTTC.

The chain is built from TRBV27 and TRBJ1-3; 7 nucleotides align to TRBD1. V lost 6 bases, J lost 4 bases, and 6 bases stayed unmatched. This CDR3 contains 14 residues. Germline CDR1 reads MNHEY; CDR2 reads SMNVEV (reference sequence). In DNA, the CDR3 is TGTGCCAGCAGAGAACAGGGGAAGGGAAACACCATATATTTT. It encodes CASREQGKGNTIYF.

Ten or more counts support this clonotype. The chain links TRBV29-1 to TRBJ2-5; D is perhaps TRBD1 (5 bases). The V end was cut by 2 bases, the J end by 4 bases, with 11 bases between. Looked up from germline, CDR1 is SQVTM and CDR2 is ANQGSEA. The CDR3 spans 13 residues. The CDR3 DNA reads TGCAGCGTTGAAAAGGGGCGAGGAGAGACCCAGTACTTC. Translation gives CSVEKGRGETQYF.